A single sample gave rise to the 5 T cell receptor beta chains below, sequenced in a study of T cells in women clearing cervical HPV infection. Produced via immunoSEQ multiplex PCR; TCRdb's table is partial and in-frame only. The sample table includes tens of thousands of clones. The sequenced sample consisted of blood buffy coat. Receptors originate from a woman between 18 and 75 years old with a cervical HPV16 infection that either progressed to CIN3+ or cleared (not recorded which).

To note about this clone: The sequenced fragment ends 3 residues before the CDR3 boundary, so the rest is inferred from the germline J gene. The chain employs TRBV14 and TRBJ1-2; 11 bases are shared with TRBD1. Germline V gene data show CDR1 as SGHDN and CDR2 as FVKESK. This CDR3 has 14 residues. The covered CDR3 bases are TGTGCCAGCAGCCAAACCGGGACAGGGGGGGGC. Amino acid sequence: CASSQTGTGGG. The complete CDR3 sequence is CASSQTGTGGGYTF.

Concerning this clone itself: The sequence runs out 3 residues before the end of the CDR3; the remainder is reconstructed from the germline J gene. V is TRBV20-1 and J is TRBJ2-3; 12 bases align to TRBD2. Germline V lookup: CDR1 DFQATT, CDR2 SNEGSKA (reference sequence). This CDR3 is built from 16 residues. CDR3 DNA (partial): TGCAGTGCTAGAGATCAACTAGCGGGAGGTTTTTCCACG. Translated: CSARDQLAGGFST. The full CDR3 reads CSARDQLAGGFSTQYF.

Regarding this clone: The read ends 3 residues before the CDR3 terminus; that terminus is restored from the germline J gene. This chain joins TRBV7-9 and TRBJ2-4, with 10 bases identical to TRBD1. In germline, CDR1 is SEHNR, CDR2 FQNEAQ (reference sequence). The CDR3 extends over 14 amino acids. The CDR3: CASSPGQGIYGQYF. The DNA read from the CDR3 is TGTGCCAGCAGCCCGGGACAGGGGATCTATGGT.

Concerning this clone: The CDR3 end falls 3 residues outside the read, so it is completed with the germline J gene. The chain couples TRBV19 to TRBJ1-4; D is undetermined. This CDR3 is built from 15 residues. Per germline, CDR1 LNHDA and CDR2 SQIVND (reference sequence). Trimming removed 8 bases at V and 4 bases at J, with 17 bases between. The CDR3 is CASRTGGKFNEKLFF. CDR3 DNA (partial): TGTGCCAGTCGTACTGGCGGAAAGTTTAATGAAAAA. Together with reference TRBV19 and TRBJ1-4, the CDR3 gives the full variable domain: DGGITQSPKYLFRKEGQNVTLSCEQNLNHDAMYWYRQDPGQGLRLIYYSQIVNDFQKGDIAEGYSVSREKKESFPLTVTSAQKNPTAFYLCASRTGGKFNEKLFFGSGTQLSVL.

As for this clone: Read coverage stops 3 residues before the CDR3 terminus; the germline J gene supplies the remainder. J is TRBJ2-5 and V is TRBV7-3; 8 bases line up with TRBD2. Germline V CDR1 and CDR2: SGHTA, FQGTGA. The CDR3 has 17 residues. Trimming cost V 5 bases and J 1 base; bases outside gene matches: 12. The CDR3 bases that were read are TGTGCCAGCAGCCCTTCCGGGGGGGGCAGCTTCCAAGAGACC. Protein sequence: CASSPSGGGSFQET. The whole CDR3 is CASSPSGGGSFQETQYF.